The next 21 T cell receptor beta chains were all read from a single sample in a study of metastatic and nonmetastatic thyroid tumors. None of the patients had undergone any treatment ahead of thyroid surgery. TCRdb re-analyzed the PCR reads using MiXCR. This sample carries tens of thousands of clones, 17% of them seen once, and the ten largest clones take around 9.9%. The sequencing input was tumor tissue. These TCRs come from a female donor with papillary thyroid cancer or a benign thyroid nodule (not recorded which). Some clones in this sample may be carry-over from other donors' samples.

This clone was recorded at least ten times. The chain combines TRBV2 with TRBJ2-5; maybe TRBD1 (6 bases). V lost 9 bases and J lost 0, with 8 bases in between. Germline V gene sequence: CDR1 SNHLY, CDR2 FYNNEI. The CDR3 length is 12 residues. The CDR3 reads CASNRDQETQYF. CDR3 in DNA: TGTGCCAGTAACAGGGACCAAGAGACCCAGTACTTC. Complete variable domain (other parts from reference TRBV2 and TRBJ2-5): EPEVTQTPSHQVTQMGQEVILRCVPISNHLYFYWYRQILGQKVEFLVSFYNNEISEKSEIFDDQFSVERPDGSNFTLKIRSTKLEDSAMYFCASNRDQETQYFGPGTRLLVL.

This clone was seen a few times. V and J are TRBV11-2 and TRBJ2-2, with TRBD2 as a possible D gene (5 bases). This CDR3 has 17 amino acids. The germline gives CDR1 SGHAT, CDR2 FQNNGV. Trimming cost V 7 bases and J 6 bases, with 24 bases left between them. CDR3: CASIPTRFSVGSGELFF. DNA for the CDR3: TGTGCCAGCATCCCGACCCGGTTTAGCGTCGGGTCCGGGGAGCTGTTTTTT.

This clone was seen ten or more times. The J gene is TRBJ2-3, the V gene TRBV7-2; 12 positions agree with TRBD2. The germline CDR1 and CDR2 sequences are SGHTA and FQGNSA. The V segment lost 4 bases and the J segment 6 bases; nucleotides outside the gene matches: 8. The CDR3 is 16 amino acids. The DNA of the CDR3 is TGTGCCAGCAGCTCCCGGACTAGCGGGGCCTCTGATACGCAGTATTTT. This gives the protein CASSSRTSGASDTQYF.

The sample holds many counts of this clone. A much larger clone lies a single base off, so this may be a read error. Within the sample, other DNA sequences also encode this same CDR3. This chain connects TRBV28 to TRBJ2-7; D unclear. This CDR3 spans 12 amino acids. V was clipped by 7 bases and J by 2 bases, with 9 bases between them. Germline V gene data show CDR1 as MDHEN and CDR2 as SYDVKM. CDR3 nucleotide sequence: TGTGCCAGCATCCTAGGGACCTACGAGCAGTACTTC. It translates to CASILGTYEQYF.

Ten or more counts support this clone. The V call is TRBV24-1, the J call TRBJ2-1; no firm D call. V was cut by 0 bases and J by 0 bases, with 5 bases left in between. This CDR3 has 15 amino acids. Germline CDR1 reads KGHDR; CDR2 reads SFDVKD. The CDR3 reads CATSDLRVSYNEQFF. The CDR3 nucleotides read TGTGCCACCAGTGATTTGCGTGTCTCCTACAATGAGCAGTTCTTC.

This clone was seen many times. This sequence joins TRBV20-1 and TRBJ2-1, with 7 bases lining up with TRBD2. CDR3 size: 15 residues. The J segment lost 0 bases and the V segment lost 2 bases, leaving 4 bases of the junction unmatched. CDR1 is DFQATT and CDR2 is SNEGSKA in the germline V gene (reference sequence). In DNA, the CDR3 is TGCAGTGCTAGAAAGCGGGAAGGCTCCTACAATGAGCAGTTCTTC. This translates into CSARKREGSYNEQFF.

This clone appeared many times. The V call is TRBV24-1, the J call TRBJ2-3, with a possible D match to TRBD1 (7 bases). V lost 3 bases and J lost 5, with 20 bases in between. The germline V gene encodes CDR1 KGHDR and CDR2 SFDVKD. CDR3 size: 17 residues. CDR3 in amino acids: CATSDPRLGGLIDTQYF. The CDR3 DNA reads as TGTGCCACCAGTGATCCTCGACTAGGGGGCTTAATAGATACGCAGTATTTT.

This clone was counted many times. The chain employs TRBV5-4 and TRBJ2-3, with 14 bases aligning to TRBD2. Germline CDR1 is SGHNT and CDR2 is YYREEE (reference sequence). Unmatched junction bases numbered 10, after V lost 3 bases and J lost 7 bases. The CDR3 totals 17 residues. The CDR3 spells CASSSGGTSGSGNTQYF. The CDR3 DNA sequence: TGTGCCAGCAGCTCAGGGGGGACTAGCGGGAGTGGGAATACGCAGTATTTT.

This clone was observed at least ten times. This chain links TRBV18 with TRBJ1-5, with TRBD1 matching 7 bases. With V trimmed by 5 bases and J by 5 bases, 6 bases remained unmatched. The CDR3 has 14 residues. Germline assignment: CDR1 KGHSH and CDR2 LQKENI. CDR3 loop: CASSKQGSDQPQHF. CDR3 bases: TGTGCCAGCTCAAAACAGGGGTCGGATCAGCCCCAGCATTTT.

CDR3 protein: CSWGRLKYDEKLFF. The CDR3 bases are TGCAGTTGGGGCCGCCTAAAGTATGATGAAAAACTGTTTTTT. The chain employs TRBV20-1 and TRBJ1-4; D may be TRBD1 (5 bases). Per the germline V gene, CDR1 is DFQATT and CDR2 is SNEGSKA (reference sequence). The CDR3 consists of 14 residues. V was trimmed by 8 bases and J by 6 bases, leaving 19 bases between them.

This clone was counted many times. The V gene is TRBV11-2, the J gene TRBJ2-1, with TRBD2 matching 8 bases. The germline gives CDR1 SGHAT, CDR2 FQNNGV. The CDR3 runs to 16 residues. Trimming removed 7 bases from V and 6 bases from J; junction bases left unmatched: 14. CDR3 DNA sequence: TGTGCCAGCATCCTTCCGAGCGGGAGTATCTTCAATGAGCAGTTCTTC. Amino acid sequence: CASILPSGSIFNEQFF. Full variable domain (remainder filled in from reference TRBV11-2 and TRBJ2-1): EAGVAQSPRYKIIEKRQSVAFWCNPISGHATLYWYQQILGQGPKLLIQFQNNGVVDDSQLPKDRFSAERLKGVDSTLKIQPAKLEDSAVYLCASILPSGSIFNEQFFGPGTRLTVL.

This clone was seen repeatedly, ten times or more. V gene TRBV19 combines with J gene TRBJ1-1; D is perhaps TRBD1 (5 bases). Germline CDR1 reads LNHDA; CDR2 reads SQIVND (reference sequence). This CDR3 is built from 15 residues. Trimming left V 9 bases short and J 3 bases short, with 20 bases between. The CDR3: CASRSPTVTYTEAFF. Written as DNA, the CDR3 is TGTGCCAGCCGATCCCCGACAGTCACCTACACTGAAGCTTTCTTT. Based on the CDR3 plus reference TRBV19 and TRBJ1-1, the full variable domain is DGGITQSPKYLFRKEGQNVTLSCEQNLNHDAMYWYRQDPGQGLRLIYYSQIVNDFQKGDIAEGYSVSREKKESFPLTVTSAQKNPTAFYLCASRSPTVTYTEAFFGQGTRLTVV.

This clone was found many times. The J gene is TRBJ2-2, the V gene TRBV30; D is ambiguous. The V end was cut by 1 base, the J end by 4 bases, with 4 bases between. CDR3 length: 12 residues. The germline gives CDR1 GTSNPN, CDR2 SVGIG (reference sequence). In nucleotides, the CDR3 is TGTGCCTGGAGTGAGATCACCGGGGAGCTGTTTTTT. It codes for CAWSEITGELFF.

In nucleotides, the CDR3 is TGCAGTGGCATAGCCTCCGTAAGGTCCTATAATTCACCCCTCCACTTT. This sequence encodes CSGIASVRSYNSPLHF. V usage is TRBV20-1 and J usage is TRBJ1-6; D unresolved. Germline loops: CDR1 DFQATT, CDR2 SNEGSKA (reference sequence). The CDR3 is 16 amino acids. V shed 7 bases and J shed 1 base, with 17 bases lying between them.

This clone was recorded a few times. V gene TRBV6-1 combines with J gene TRBJ2-7; possible D gene TRBD2, 5 bases. V dropped 5 bases and J dropped 0 bases, with 14 bases sitting between them. CDR1 MNHNS and CDR2 SASEGT come from the germline V gene. The CDR3 sequence is 15 residues long. CDR3 nucleotides: TGTGCCAGCAGTTCTTCCTGGGGAGCCTCCTACGAGCAGTACTTC. Protein sequence: CASSSSWGASYEQYF.

This clone came up many times. V gene TRBV28 combines with J gene TRBJ1-1; 8 bases are shared with TRBD1. This CDR3 spans 14 amino acids. Unmatched junction bases numbered 9, after V lost 7 bases and J lost 5 bases. Germline V gene sequence: CDR1 MDHEN, CDR2 SYDVKM. CDR3 sequence: CASTFQGAVTEAFF. The CDR3 DNA sequence: TGTGCCAGCACCTTCCAGGGGGCAGTGACTGAAGCTTTCTTT.

The table lists this clone with many counts. This sequence joins TRBV5-1 and TRBJ1-1; 8 positions agree with TRBD1. The junction had 1 base not matched to a gene; V was cut back by 0 bases and J by 0 bases. The CDR3 length is 15 residues. Germline CDR1 is SGHRS and CDR2 is YFSETQ. CDR3 DNA sequence: TGCGCCAGCAGCTTGGCAGGGGGCTTGAACACTGAAGCTTTCTTT. Amino acid sequence: CASSLAGGLNTEAFF.

At least ten counts were recorded for this clone. This chain's CDR3 is CASSSSAGAPAYEQYF. DNA for the CDR3: TGTGCCAGCAGCTCTTCAGCGGGAGCACCCGCCTACGAGCAGTACTTC. The V gene is TRBV11-2, the J gene TRBJ2-7; 8 positions agree with TRBD2. J lost 2 bases, V lost 4 bases, and 10 bases had no gene match. The CDR3 totals 16 residues. Looked up from germline, CDR1 is SGHAT and CDR2 is FQNNGV.

This clone was seen repeatedly, ten times or more. Possible read error: a much larger clone is one base away. The chain uses TRBV2 and TRBJ2-1; 10 bases are a match to TRBD1. This CDR3 is built from 15 residues. Germline-derived CDR1 and CDR2 are SNHLY and FYNNEI. CDR3 DNA sequence: TGTGCCAGCAGTCGGCCGGGACAGGGGAACAATGAGCAGCTCTTC. This gives the protein CASSRPGQGNNEQLF.

The sample holds many counts of this clone. CDR3 DNA: TGTGCCAGCAGCCGGGACAGTAAAGAGACCCAGTACTTC. The encoded protein is CASSRDSKETQYF. The V call is TRBV7-9, the J call TRBJ2-5, with 7 bases identical to TRBD1. Germline trimming cut 5 bases from V and 3 bases from J; bases unmatched to any gene: 3. The length of the CDR3 is 13 residues. Germline CDR1 reads SEHNR; CDR2 reads FQNEAQ (reference sequence).

At least ten counts were recorded for this clone. The chain employs TRBV7-2 and TRBJ2-1; the D gene could be TRBD1 or TRBD2 (5 bases each). Trimming removed 4 bases from V and 4 bases from J, with 11 bases in between. From germline, CDR1 is SGHTA and CDR2 FQGNSA. CDR3 length: 14 residues. This CDR3 reads CASSSWDQYNEQFF. The CDR3 region has the DNA TGTGCCAGCAGCTCGTGGGACCAATACAATGAGCAGTTCTTC.